Listed here are 25 T cell receptor beta chains from one sample, sequenced in a study of blood T cell repertoires in COVID-19. Produced via immunoSEQ multiplex PCR; TCRdb's table is partial and in-frame only. This sample has about 130,000 clones, with 84% found just once. The sample was peripheral blood. The receptor set was obtained from a woman in her 30s who had recovered from COVID-19.

This clone occurred a few times. This chain links TRBV19 with TRBJ1-2; 7 nucleotides agree with TRBD1. Trimming removed 8 bases from V and 1 base from J; junction bases left unmatched: 7. Germline V gives CDR1 LNHDA, CDR2 SQIVND (reference sequence). There are 14 residues in the CDR3. CDR3 DNA: TGTGCCAGTTCCCGGGACAGTTTTAACTATGGCTACACCTTC. Amino acids: CASSRDSFNYGYTF.

CDR3 nucleotide sequence: TGTGCCAGCAGCGAGGGCCCCCGGGTCGTTGAGACCCAGTACTTC. Encoded protein: CASSEGPRVVETQYF. V and J are TRBV7-9 and TRBJ2-5; tentatively, D is TRBD2 (5 bases). The germline V gene encodes CDR1 SEHNR and CDR2 FQNEAQ (reference sequence). The CDR3 spans 15 residues. V was shortened by 5 bases and J by 5 bases, with 18 bases between the two germline ends.

This chain uses TRBV9 with TRBJ2-1; a weak D match, TRBD1 (7 bases). Germline V lookup: CDR1 SGDLS, CDR2 YYNGEE. The CDR3 is 17 residues long. The V and J ends lost 0 bases and 4 bases respectively, with 17 bases between them. DNA of the CDR3: TGTGCCAGCAGCGTAGGCCAGGGGGGACGCTCGTACAATGAGCAGTTCTTC. Its translation is CASSVGQGGRSYNEQFF.

The table lists this clone with a count of one. The chain couples TRBV6-1 to TRBJ2-3; D remains ambiguous. Trimming cost V 3 bases and J 0 bases, with 4 bases left between them. The CDR3 has 13 amino acids. Per germline, CDR1 MNHNS and CDR2 SASEGT. Here the CDR3 DNA reads TGTGCCAGCAGTGACCGGAGCACAGATACGCAGTATTTT. Translating it yields CASSDRSTDTQYF.

The CDR3 nucleotides are TGTGCCAGCAGCTTCTCAACAGGGAGTCAGCCCCAGCATTTT. Translated: CASSFSTGSQPQHF. This chain connects TRBV7-9 to TRBJ1-5; D is possibly TRBD1 (6 bases). With 3 bases removed from V and 6 bases from J, the gap between germline ends came to 12 bases. There are 14 residues in the CDR3. Germline-derived CDR1 and CDR2 are SEHNR and FQNEAQ (reference sequence).

The V call is TRBV5-5, the J call TRBJ1-2; D gene uncertain. Germline loops: CDR1 SGHKS, CDR2 YYEKEE (reference sequence). The CDR3 totals 14 residues. V was shortened by 1 base and J by 3 bases, with 10 bases between the two germline ends. Here the CDR3 reads CASSLYYRDYGYTF. The CDR3 DNA reads TGTGCCAGCAGCTTGTATTACAGAGACTATGGCTACACCTTC. Full variable domain (rest looked up from reference TRBV5-5 and TRBJ1-2): DAGVTQSPTHLIKTRGQQVTLRCSPISGHKSVSWYQQVLGQGPQFIFQYYEKEERGRGNFPDRFSARQFPNYSSELNVNALLLGDSALYLCASSLYYRDYGYTFGSGTRLTVV.

The gene calls are TRBV6-2 or TRBV6-3 and TRBJ2-5, with TRBD2 matching over 7 bases. This CDR3 spans 15 amino acids. V was clipped by 2 bases and J by 0 bases; unmatched bases: 3. In germline, CDR1 is MNHEY, CDR2 SVGEGT. CDR3 sequence reads: CASSYRAGDQETQYF. DNA of the CDR3: TGTGCCAGCAGTTACCGGGCGGGGGACCAAGAGACCCAGTACTTC.

J is TRBJ1-6 and V is TRBV3-1 (or the pseudogene TRBV3-2); no definite D call. V lost 0 bases and J 13 bases, leaving 13 bases between the germline ends. The CDR3 totals 14 residues. CDR1 is LGHDT and CDR2 is YNNKEL in the germline V gene (reference sequence). The CDR3 sequence: CASSQDSGRWPLHF. CDR3 bases: TGTGCCAGCAGCCAAGATTCGGGTCGCTGGCCCCTCCACTTT.

This clone has just one count. The rearrangement joins TRBV4-1 to TRBJ2-3; 12 bases are a match to TRBD2. This CDR3 is 18 amino acids long. After removal of 1 base from V and 7 bases from J, the junction contained 12 bases not matched to a gene. Looked up from germline, CDR1 is MGHRA and CDR2 is YSYEKL. CDR3 nucleotides: TGCGCCAGCAGCCAAGGGGTCGGGGCTAGCGGGAGGGCCAATACGCAGTATTTT. Encoded protein: CASSQGVGASGRANTQYF.

The chain is built from TRBV7-9 and TRBJ2-1; TRBD2 agrees at 7 bases. Looked up from germline, CDR1 is SEHNR and CDR2 is FQNEAQ (reference sequence). V shed 4 bases and J 8 bases; nucleotides not matched to a gene: 14. The CDR3 contains 16 residues. The CDR3, as DNA: TGTGCCAGCAGCTCCCAGCTAGCGGTAAGGCTGGATGAGCAGTTCTTC. Translation gives CASSSQLAVRLDEQFF. Together with reference TRBV7-9 and TRBJ2-1, the CDR3 gives the full variable domain: DTGVSQNPRHKITKRGQNVTFRCDPISEHNRLYWYRQTLGQGPEFLTYFQNEAQLEKSRLLSDRFSAERPKGSFSTLEIQRTEQGDSAMYLCASSSQLAVRLDEQFFGPGTRLTVL.

The gene calls are TRBV30 and TRBJ2-7, with TRBD1 matching over 11 bases. J gave up 5 bases and V 0 bases, and 12 bases lay outside the gene matches. CDR1 GTSNPN and CDR2 SVGIG come from the germline V gene (reference sequence). This CDR3 region has 17 residues. CDR3: CAWSVLLSGTGGNEQYF. The CDR3 region has the DNA TGTGCCTGGAGTGTATTGTTGTCCGGGACAGGGGGGAACGAGCAGTACTTC.

The chain has TRBV9 and TRBJ1-1; 10 bases map to TRBD1. The CDR3 totals 17 residues. V dropped 4 bases and J dropped 1; count of bases not matched to a gene: 10. Per the germline V gene, CDR1 is SGDLS and CDR2 is YYNGEE. The CDR3 sequence is CASSLRETGGWNTEAFF. The CDR3 DNA follows: TGTGCCAGCAGCCTAAGGGAGACAGGGGGCTGGAACACTGAAGCTTTCTTT.

The rearrangement joins TRBV13 to TRBJ2-2; the match to TRBD2 covers 13 bases. Germline CDR1 and CDR2: PRHDT and FYEKMQ (reference sequence). With 4 bases clipped from V and 6 bases from J, the junction kept 8 bases outside the gene matches. The CDR3 runs 17 residues. CDR3 nucleotides: TGTGCCAGCAGCTCCTACGCGACTAGCGGGAGGCCCGGGGAGCTGTTTTTT. Its translation is CASSSYATSGRPGELFF. Based on the CDR3 plus reference TRBV13 and TRBJ2-2, the full variable domain is AAGVIQSPRHLIKEKRETATLKCYPIPRHDTVYWYQQGPGQDPQFLISFYEKMQSDKGSIPDRFSAQQFSDYHSELNMSSLELGDSALYFCASSSYATSGRPGELFFGEGSRLTVL.

A single count supports this clone. The chain uses TRBV4-1 and TRBJ1-1; TRBD1 matches at 8 bases. J gave up 7 bases and V 1 base, and 2 bases lay outside the gene matches. Germline CDR1 reads MGHRA; CDR2 reads YSYEKL. This CDR3 is 13 amino acids long. The CDR3 region is CASSQADRGEAFF. In DNA, the CDR3 is TGCGCCAGCAGCCAAGCCGACAGGGGTGAAGCTTTCTTT.

The chain couples TRBV5-4 to TRBJ2-5; perhaps TRBD2 as D (5 bases). Looked up from germline, CDR1 is SGHNT and CDR2 is YYREEE (reference sequence). Trimming removed 4 bases at V and 7 bases at J, with 14 bases between. The CDR3 extends over 13 amino acids. The CDR3 DNA reads as TGTGCCAGCAGCGGAGGATCTACGGTGACCCAGTACTTC. This translates into CASSGGSTVTQYF.

The gene calls are TRBV15 and TRBJ1-1; no clear D. V dropped 0 bases and J dropped 10 bases, with 9 bases sitting between them. This CDR3 is built from 12 residues. In germline, CDR1 is LNHNV, CDR2 YYDKDF (reference sequence). DNA for the CDR3: TGTGCCACCAGCAGAGATGGCGGCTCAGCTTTCTTT. This gives the protein CATSRDGGSAFF.

This clone was counted once. The V and J genes are TRBV5-1 and TRBJ2-3; D gene uncertain. The germline CDR1 and CDR2 sequences are SGHRS and YFSETQ. This CDR3 spans 16 amino acids. Trimming pared 4 bases from V and 1 base from J, leaving 16 bases between. The CDR3, as DNA: TGCGCCAGCAGCCCTGCGCCCCGATCCGGCACAGATACGCAGTATTTT. Translating it yields CASSPAPRSGTDTQYF.

The V call is TRBV5-6, the J call TRBJ1-1; D gene uncertain. V shed 4 bases and J shed 1 base, with 8 bases lying between them. The germline V gene has CDR1 SGHDT and CDR2 YYEEEE. CDR3 length: 13 amino acids. The CDR3 is CASSGGKNTEAFF. CDR3 nucleotide sequence: TGTGCCAGCAGCGGAGGGAAGAACACTGAAGCTTTCTTT.

The V and J genes are TRBV14 and TRBJ1-4, with D perhaps TRBD1 (6 bases). The CDR3 covers 15 residues. V was pared by 1 base and J by 8 bases, with 14 bases between. Germline values: CDR1 SGHDN, CDR2 FVKESK. CDR3 region: CASSQGEGGREKLFF. The CDR3, as DNA: TGTGCCAGCAGCCAAGGCGAAGGGGGAAGGGAAAAACTGTTTTTT.

The chain joins TRBV3-1 (or the pseudogene TRBV3-2) to TRBJ1-1, with no clear D. The germline gives CDR1 LGHDT, CDR2 YNNKEL (reference sequence). The V end lost 3 bases, the J end lost 11 bases, and 16 bases lay between the germline ends. The CDR3 contains 13 residues. CDR3 sequence (DNA): TGTGCCAGCAGCCATGTTCCTTCGATCGGGGCTTTCTTT. Its translation is CASSHVPSIGAFF.

The gene calls are TRBV28 and TRBJ1-2; D perhaps matches TRBD1 (6 bases). The CDR3 is made up of 15 amino acids. The ends were cut back, 6 bases at V and 4 bases at J, with 18 bases in the middle. Germline V gives CDR1 MDHEN, CDR2 SYDVKM. The CDR3: CASSLGWTVSYGYTF. CDR3 bases: TGTGCCAGCAGCCTAGGCTGGACAGTAAGCTATGGCTACACCTTC.

The chain is built from TRBV27 and TRBJ2-1, with 16 bases lining up with TRBD2. In germline, CDR1 is MNHEY, CDR2 SMNVEV (reference sequence). V gave up 5 bases and J gave up 0 bases; unmatched junction bases: 13. There are 21 residues in the CDR3. The CDR3 is CASSPGTSGRAKVNSYNEQFF. The CDR3 DNA reads as TGTGCCAGCAGTCCCGGGACTAGCGGGAGGGCCAAGGTCAACTCCTACAATGAGCAGTTCTTC.

This chain uses TRBV3-1 (or the pseudogene TRBV3-2) with TRBJ2-7; TRBD1 aligns across 7 bases. Trimming cost V 5 bases and J 0 bases; bases outside gene matches: 10. CDR3 length: 16 residues. Germline V gives CDR1 LGHDT, CDR2 YNNKEL (reference sequence). CDR3 bases: TGTGCCAGCAGCGATTGGACACGGGACAGCTCCTACGAGCAGTACTTC. As protein: CASSDWTRDSSYEQYF.

The chain is built from TRBV4-1 and TRBJ1-1; 9 nucleotides match TRBD1. The CDR3 is made up of 14 amino acids. In germline, CDR1 is MGHRA, CDR2 YSYEKL. The ends lost 1 base at V and 5 bases at J; junction bases unmatched: 2. The CDR3 nucleotides are TGCGCCAGCAGCCAAGTGGGACAGGGAACTGAAGCTTTCTTT. Protein product: CASSQVGQGTEAFF.

This chain connects TRBV7-2 to TRBJ2-1, with 10 nucleotides matching TRBD1. V trimming: 6 bases; J trimming: 10 bases; junction bases outside the gene matches: 9. Germline CDR1 SGHTA, CDR2 FQGNSA. This CDR3 is 14 amino acids long. CDR3 amino acids: CASRRTTGGREQFF. In nucleotides, the CDR3 is TGTGCCAGCAGGCGTACGACAGGGGGCAGAGAGCAGTTCTTC.